This T cell receptor (beta chain) was sequenced in a study of cytomegalovirus exposure and HLA in healthy donors. Study at large: Later analysis reported that the roughly 110 validation repertoires shared the platform of the 500 to 750 first-cohort repertoires.

Profiling relied on immunoSEQ multiplex PCR, and the TCRdb table lists in-frame clones only, not all of them. The sample holds 110,000 or so clones, about 83% seen once. The V gene lost 5 bases and the J gene lost 5 bases, with 21 bases spanning the gap. The CDR3 consists of 16 residues. CDR1 is SGHVS and CDR2 is FNYEAQ in the germline V gene. The sample was PBMCs. The V and J genes are TRBV7-6 and TRBJ2-5; perhaps TRBD2 as D (7 bases). The receptor's source is a man aged 18-30 years in good health and CMV-seronegative. The CDR3 coding sequence is TGTGCCAGCAGCACTAGGGCGGGGGCGGTTGGTGAGACCCAGTACTTC. It translates to CASSTRAGAVGETQYF.